This is a list of T cell receptor beta chains from one sample in a study of Graves' ophthalmopathy and Graves' hyperthyroidism. TCRdb re-analysed the multiplex PCR reads in MiXCR, keeping a single row per CDR3 protein. The data contain some 410,000 distinct CDR3 sequences, roughly 20% of them seen just once; the ten biggest clones take up under 3.5%. Sequences were obtained from peripheral blood. The receptors stem from a young woman with stable Graves' hyperthyroidism. CDR3s include the opening cysteine and the closing phenylalanine or tryptophan. D genes are given only for firm matches. Expanded clones are given a class, and other clones once, few, many or no size at all.

many	TRBV12-3/TRBV12-4	TRBD1	TRBJ2-5	CASRLTGQGTQYF	TGTGCCAGCAGGCTCACGGGACAGGGGACCCAGTACTTC
many	TRBV6-1	-	TRBJ2-7	CASSPGRSYEQYF	TGTGCCAGCAGTCCAGGGAGGTCCTACGAGCAGTACTTC
many	TRBV2	-	TRBJ1-2	CASIPRDSHNYGYTF	TGTGCCAGCATCCCCCGAGACTCTCATAACTATGGCTACACCTTC
many	TRBV2	-	TRBJ2-4	CASSDSRAKNIQYF	TGTGCCAGCAGTGACTCCAGGGCCAAAAACATTCAGTACTTC
many	TRBV11-2	-	TRBJ1-1	CASSFGASQSEAFF	TGTGCCAGCAGCTTTGGGGCGTCACAGTCTGAAGCTTTCTTT
many	TRBV20-1	-	TRBJ1-1	CSAYRSTSAGAFF	TGCAGTGCCTACCGGTCCACCTCAGCAGGAGCTTTCTTT
few	TRBV3-1	TRBD2	TRBJ2-5	CASSQDLGAGGETQYF	TGTGCCAGCAGCCAAGATTTAGGGGCGGGAGGTGAGACCCAGTACTTC
many	TRBV12-3/TRBV12-4	-	TRBJ2-2	CASTSPTYANTGELFF	TGTGCCAGCACCTCCCCGACCTACGCGAACACCGGGGAGCTGTTTTTT
many	TRBV19	-	TRBJ1-1	CASSSPGEATEAFF	TGTGCCAGTAGTTCACCAGGGGAGGCCACTGAAGCTTTCTTT
-	TRBV11-1	-	TRBJ2-7	CASSHTSGRSGEQYF	TGCGCCAGCAGCCATACCTCGGGTCGGTCCGGCGAGCAGTACTTC
-	TRBV27	-	TRBJ1-1	CASSPRVPGGAEAFF	TGTGCCAGCAGTCCGCGCGTGCCGGGGGGGGCTGAAGCTTTCTTT
-	TRBV10-3	-	TRBJ2-5	CAISAARQVQETQYF	TGTGCCATCAGTGCCGCGAGACAGGTACAAGAGACCCAGTACTTC
many	TRBV6-1	-	TRBJ2-7	CASSGLGASSYEQYF	TGTGCCAGCAGTGGCCTGGGGGCCAGCTCCTACGAGCAGTACTTC
many	TRBV12-3/TRBV12-4	-	TRBJ2-5	CASSLWDLGETQYF	TGTGCCAGCAGTTTATGGGACTTGGGAGAGACCCAGTACTTC
-	TRBV6-5	-	TRBJ2-7	CASSYGAPVSYEQYF	TGTGCCAGCAGTTACGGTGCTCCCGTTTCGTACGAGCAGTACTTC